This T cell receptor (beta chain) was documented in a study of T cell responses to AZD1222 COVID-19 vaccine. This clone was detected only once. The antigen is unknown. Findings and caveats of the study: At study baseline, merely five or six AZD1222 recipients were seropositive.

Measured with immunoSEQ multiplex PCR; TCRdb has only the in-frame clones, and not every one. The data show over 100,000 clones, with roughly 90% seen just once and 3% to 4% held by the top ten. The material was peripheral blood, obtained on day 0 of AZD1222 vaccination. The receptor comes from an adult in good health.

The CDR3 protein is CASRRTVNTEAFF. CDR3 coding DNA: TGTGCCAGCAGGAGGACAGTTAACACTGAAGCTTTCTTT. The chain combines TRBV11-1 with TRBJ1-1; a possible D gene is TRBD1 (6 bases). The CDR3 extends over 13 amino acids. V was clipped by 6 bases and J by 2 bases, with 10 bases between them. Germline V CDR1 and CDR2: SGHAT, FQDESV (reference sequence). Full variable domain (missing parts from reference TRBV11-1 and TRBJ1-1): EAEVAQSPRYKITEKSQAVAFWCDPISGHATLYWYRQILGQGPELLVQFQDESVVDDSQLPKDRFSAERLKGVDSTLKIQPAELGDSAMYLCASRRTVNTEAFFGQGTRLTVV.